This passage covers 5 T cell receptor beta chains from one sample sequenced in a study of T cells after posttransplantation cyclophosphamide. Clones were sequenced by immunoSEQ multiplex PCR, and TCRdb holds only the in-frame ones, with some missing. The sample has about 33,000 clones, none seen only once. The sample consisted of PBMCs. The origin of the receptors is a girl aged 5 to 17 in good health, CMV-negative, and a related stem cell transplant donor.

This clone was counted only a few times. V usage is TRBV28 and J usage is TRBJ1-2; 8 bases match TRBD1. The CDR3 is made up of 13 amino acids. Germline CDR1 MDHEN, CDR2 SYDVKM. J gave up 0 bases and V 6 bases, and 0 bases lay outside the gene matches. CDR3 loop: CASRDRANYGYTF. For the CDR3, the DNA is TGTGCCAGCAGGGACAGGGCTAACTATGGCTACACCTTC.

This clone was found many times. This chain links TRBV30 with TRBJ1-2; 8 bases are a match to TRBD1. Germline lookup yields CDR1 GTSNPN and CDR2 SVGIG (reference sequence). The ends lost 4 bases at V and 1 base at J; junction bases unmatched: 5. The CDR3 length is 14 residues. CDR3 residues: CAWTLGQGNYGYTF. CDR3 bases: TGTGCCTGGACCCTCGGACAGGGTAACTATGGCTACACCTTC.

This clone came up many times. The J gene is TRBJ2-5, the V gene TRBV5-1; 8 bases fit TRBD1. V shed 4 bases, J shed 5 bases, and the junction held 10 bases outside the gene matches. The germline CDR1 and CDR2 sequences are SGHRS and YFSETQ. This CDR3 has 15 amino acids. CDR3 DNA sequence: TGCGCCAGCAGCCCCGCTGCAGGGGGCGGGGAGACCCAGTACTTC. The encoded protein is CASSPAAGGGETQYF. Full variable domain (remainder filled in from reference TRBV5-1 and TRBJ2-5): KAGVTQTPRYLIKTRGQQVTLSCSPISGHRSVSWYQQTPGQGLQFLFEYFSETQRNKGNFPGRFSGRQFSNSRSEMNVSTLELGDSALYLCASSPAAGGGETQYFGPGTRLLVL.

This clone was seen at least ten times. The chain couples TRBV9 to TRBJ2-3; the match to TRBD2 covers 7 bases. In germline, CDR1 is SGDLS, CDR2 YYNGEE. CDR3 length: 17 residues. The trim removed 2 bases at V and 5 bases at J, leaving 14 bases unmatched. The CDR3 spells CASSVNGGTPGQDTQYF. The CDR3 DNA reads as TGTGCCAGCAGCGTTAACGGGGGGACTCCCGGCCAAGATACGCAGTATTTT.

This clone came up many times. The CDR3 loop is CASSIGLAYSYEQYF. CDR3 nucleotides: TGTGCCAGTAGTATAGGCCTGGCTTACTCCTACGAGCAGTACTTC. This chain links TRBV19 with TRBJ2-7; D unresolved. With 1 base removed from V and 0 bases from J, the gap between germline ends came to 10 bases. Germline CDR1 is LNHDA and CDR2 is SQIVND (reference sequence). CDR3 length: 15 amino acids.